This record concerns one T cell receptor beta chain sequence. Its target is not known. The record originates from a study of vaccination and CD4 T cells after COVID-19. In the study overall: The stimulus for the cells was overlapping spike peptides derived from SARS-CoV-2, HCoV-NL63, HCoV-OC43 and HCoV-229E.

The Oncomine TCR Beta short-read assay generated sequence data from the DNA of cultured CD4+ T cells. TCRdb ran MiXCR on the PCR reads and lists one entry per CDR3 protein. The table lists 15,000 or so distinct CDR3 sequences, around 74% of them singletons. The CDR3 sequence is 16 residues long. Germline V gives CDR1 SGHTA, CDR2 FQGTGA. Trimming cost V 2 bases and J 7 bases; bases outside gene matches: 6. Noted treatment: roughly 11-day PBMC culture with coronavirus spike peptide pools or control peptides (ViraFEST assay). Peptide-pool expansion of antigen-specific T cells preceded TCR sequencing in ViraFEST. Negative selection was the method that isolated CD4+ T cells after more than 9 days of culture. Overall study results and limits: Researchers report that a median about 86% of reactive clones in convalescent patients surfaced only post-vaccination.

The sequenced sample consisted of CD4+ T cells from blood, cultured in vitro. The chain uses TRBV7-3 and TRBJ2-1; 12 bases are shared with TRBD1. The TCR was taken from a human donor who had recovered from COVID-19. The CDR3 DNA is TGTGCCAGCAGCTTACTGGGACAGGGGGCGAGGAATGAGCAGTTCTTC. This encodes CASSLLGQGARNEQFF. Complete variable domain (other parts from reference TRBV7-3 and TRBJ2-1): GAGVSQTPSNKVTEKGKYVELRCDPISGHTALYWYRQSLGQGPEFLIYFQGTGAADDSGLPNDRFFAVRPEGSVSTLKIQRTERGDSAVYLCASSLLGQGARNEQFFGPGTRLTVL.